This T cell receptor beta chain was identified in a study of blood T cells in healthy people across ages. Study results and caveats: Reliance upon unsorted PBMCs precluded definitive naive versus antigen-experienced comparison. One million T cells yielded diversity estimates that were considered underestimates. When set beside aged donors, long-lived donors presented more naive CD4+ cells and higher diversity.

This clonotype was seen more than once but under ten times. Antigen unknown. Using a J-beta primer mix together with a sample-barcoded 5' primer, a second PCR was run for roughly 6 to 12 cycles. TCRdb analysed the 5' RACE reads with MiXCR anew, one entry per CDR3 protein. The sample yields almost 1 million distinct CDR3 sequences, roughly half seen once. The length of the CDR3 is 16 residues. V lost 2 bases and J 1 base, leaving 13 bases between the germline ends. From germline, CDR1 is KGHSH and CDR2 LQKENI. Sequenced input: blood. The sequence was obtained from a woman aged 55-69 years in good health. The chain couples TRBV18 to TRBJ2-3; D not resolved. DNA of the CDR3: TGTGCCAGCTCACCAGGAAGGAGCGCGGGCACAGATACGCAGTATTTT. Translated, it gives CASSPGRSAGTDTQYF. The full variable domain, rest sourced from reference TRBV18 and TRBJ2-3, is NAGVMQNPRHLVRRRGQEARLRCSPMKGHSHVYWYRQLPEEGLKFMVYLQKENIIDESGMPKERFSAEFPKEGPSILRIQQVVRGDSAAYFCASSPGRSAGTDTQYFGPGTRLTVL.